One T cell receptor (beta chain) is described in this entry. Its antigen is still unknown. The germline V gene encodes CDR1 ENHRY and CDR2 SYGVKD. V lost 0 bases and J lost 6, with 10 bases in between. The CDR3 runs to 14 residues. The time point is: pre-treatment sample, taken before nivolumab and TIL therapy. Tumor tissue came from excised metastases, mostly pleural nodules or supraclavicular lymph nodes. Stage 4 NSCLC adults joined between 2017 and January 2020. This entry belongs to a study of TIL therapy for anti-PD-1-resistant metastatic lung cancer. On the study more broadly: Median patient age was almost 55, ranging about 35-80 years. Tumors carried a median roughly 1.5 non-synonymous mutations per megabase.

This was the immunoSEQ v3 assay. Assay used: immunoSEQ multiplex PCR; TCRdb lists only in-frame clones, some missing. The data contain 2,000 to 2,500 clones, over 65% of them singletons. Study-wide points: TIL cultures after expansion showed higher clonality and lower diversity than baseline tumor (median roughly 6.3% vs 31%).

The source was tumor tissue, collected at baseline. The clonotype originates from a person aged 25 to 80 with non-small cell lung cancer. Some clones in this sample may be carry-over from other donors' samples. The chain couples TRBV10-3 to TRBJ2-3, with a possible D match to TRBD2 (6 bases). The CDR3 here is CAISESMEGDTQYF. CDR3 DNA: TGTGCCATCAGTGAGTCGATGGAGGGGGATACGCAGTATTTT.